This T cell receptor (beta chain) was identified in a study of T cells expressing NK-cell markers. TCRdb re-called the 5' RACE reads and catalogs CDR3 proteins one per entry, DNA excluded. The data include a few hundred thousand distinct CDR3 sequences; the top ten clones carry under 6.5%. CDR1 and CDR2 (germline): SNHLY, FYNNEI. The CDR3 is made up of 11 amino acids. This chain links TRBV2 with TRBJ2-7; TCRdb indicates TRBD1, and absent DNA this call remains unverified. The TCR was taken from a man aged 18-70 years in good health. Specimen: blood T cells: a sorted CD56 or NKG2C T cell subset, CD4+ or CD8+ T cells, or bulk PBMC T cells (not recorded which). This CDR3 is CATWDGVQQYF.